The following is a T cell receptor beta chain sequence with its context. Antigen: not known. The source of the sample is a study of cytomegalovirus exposure and HLA in healthy donors. Study results and limitations: Being indistinguishable, some V segments were excluded, TRBV6-2 and TRBV6-3 among them. Segments of the TCR beta V type were, in most cases, productive about 90% or about 30% of the time in an earlier analysis. Common viral pathogens were later found to be apparently linked to several of the most significant clusters.

The germline V gene encodes CDR1 SGHDT and CDR2 YYEEEE. V lost 2 bases to trimming and J lost 0 bases, with 12 bases between them. This CDR3 is 16 amino acids long. The PCR had 60 Vbeta and 13 Jbeta primers. Repertoires were generated with immunoSEQ multiplex PCR, while TCRdb's copy carries only in-frame clones and drops some. This table has about 210,000 clones, 70% to 80% appearing once. This TCR was sampled from a male donor in good health and CMV-seropositive. Sequenced sample: PBMCs. This chain connects TRBV5-6 to TRBJ1-5, with D possibly being TRBD1 (5 bases). CDR3 sequence: CASSFMGGGSNQPQHF. The CDR3 DNA follows: TGTGCCAGCAGCTTCATGGGCGGGGGTAGCAATCAGCCCCAGCATTTT.